This T cell receptor beta chain appears in the sequencing data of a study of cytotoxic CD8 clonotypes in ibrutinib-treated CLL. Findings of the study overall: Age-matched healthy donor levels were exceeded by baseline clonality, which tracked circulating CD8+ T-cell counts.

Sequenced by immunoSEQ multiplex PCR; TCRdb stores in-frame clones only, minus some. This sample carries some 10,000 clones, over 60% of them seen once, and the ten largest clones take about 16%. Around 2 micrograms of genomic DNA (from cryopreserved PBMCs) were used for TCR beta libraries. About this clone: Its target is unknown.

The CDR3 has 15 residues. V dropped 3 bases and J dropped 6 bases, with 15 bases sitting between them. CDR1 is LNHDA, CDR2 SQIVND, per germline (reference sequence). The V and J genes are TRBV19 and TRBJ1-5; D is possibly TRBD1 (5 bases). This clonotype was obtained from a human donor with chronic lymphocytic leukemia. The material sequenced was PBMCs, taken at disease progression, from a patient treated with ibrutinib. The CDR3, as DNA: TGTGCCAGTAGTATTACGATCGGGGCAGGTCAGCCCCAGCATTTT. It specifies CASSITIGAGQPQHF.